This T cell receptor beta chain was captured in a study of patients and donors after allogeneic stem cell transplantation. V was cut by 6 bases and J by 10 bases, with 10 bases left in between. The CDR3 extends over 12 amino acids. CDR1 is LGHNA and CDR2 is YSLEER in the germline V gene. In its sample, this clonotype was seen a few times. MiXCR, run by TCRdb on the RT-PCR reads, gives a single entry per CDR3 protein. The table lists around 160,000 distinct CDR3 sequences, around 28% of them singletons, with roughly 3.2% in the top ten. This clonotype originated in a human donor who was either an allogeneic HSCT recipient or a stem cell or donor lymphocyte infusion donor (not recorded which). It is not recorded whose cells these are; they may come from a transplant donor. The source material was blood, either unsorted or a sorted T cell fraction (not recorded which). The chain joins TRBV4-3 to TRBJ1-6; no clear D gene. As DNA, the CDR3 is TGCGCCAGCAGGCGTAGGGAATCACCCCTCCACTTT. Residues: CASRRRESPLHF.